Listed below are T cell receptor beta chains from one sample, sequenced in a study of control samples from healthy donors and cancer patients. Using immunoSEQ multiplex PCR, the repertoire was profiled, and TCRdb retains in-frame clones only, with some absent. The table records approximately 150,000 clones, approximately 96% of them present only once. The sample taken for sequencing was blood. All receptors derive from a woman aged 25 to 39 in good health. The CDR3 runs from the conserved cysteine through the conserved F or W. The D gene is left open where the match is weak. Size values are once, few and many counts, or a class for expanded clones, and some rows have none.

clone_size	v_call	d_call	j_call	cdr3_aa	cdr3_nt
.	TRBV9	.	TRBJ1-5	CASSESSVSNQPQHF	TGTGCCAGCAGCGAAAGCAGTGTAAGCAATCAGCCCCAGCATTTT
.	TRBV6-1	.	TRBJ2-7	CASSDQGGYEQYF	TGTGCCAGCAGTGATCAGGGGGGGTACGAGCAGTACTTC
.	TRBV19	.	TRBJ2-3	CASSMRGGADTQYF	TGTGCCAGTAGTATGAGAGGGGGTGCAGATACGCAGTATTTT
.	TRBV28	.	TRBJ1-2	CASSLMGGGYTF	TGTGCCAGCAGTTTAATGGGAGGGGGCTACACCTTC
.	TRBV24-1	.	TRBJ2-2	CATRPGGRADTGELFF	TGTGCCACCCGACCGGGTGGGCGGGCCGACACCGGGGAGCTGTTTTTT
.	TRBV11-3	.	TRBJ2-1	CASSPPNRGLSEQFF	TGTGCCAGCAGCCCCCCGAACAGGGGACTCAGTGAGCAGTTCTTC
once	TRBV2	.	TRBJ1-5	CASGSRSVSNQPQHF	TGTGCCAGTGGGAGCAGGTCAGTCAGCAATCAGCCCCAGCATTTT
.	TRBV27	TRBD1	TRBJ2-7	CASSITGDSYEQYF	TGTGCCAGCAGTATTACAGGGGATTCCTACGAGCAGTACTTC
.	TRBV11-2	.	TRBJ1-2	CASSLDAIFYGYTF	TGTGCCAGCAGCTTAGACGCCATTTTCTATGGCTACACCTTC
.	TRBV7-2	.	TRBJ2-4	CASSSLRGTKNIQYF	TGTGCCAGCAGCTCATTGAGGGGTACCAAAAACATTCAGTACTTC
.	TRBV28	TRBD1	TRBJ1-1	CASSSGQGRDEAFF	TGTGCCAGCAGTTCCGGACAGGGGAGGGATGAAGCTTTCTTT
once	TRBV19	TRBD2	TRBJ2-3	CASSPRLAGNLDTQYF	TGTGCCAGTAGTCCGCGACTAGCGGGCAATTTAGATACGCAGTATTTT
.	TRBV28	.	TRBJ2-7	CASSFTQGLSYEQYF	TGTGCCAGCAGTTTTACCCAAGGACTATCCTACGAGCAGTACTTC
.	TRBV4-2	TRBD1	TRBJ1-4	CASSQVKSTGSNEKLFF	TGTGCCAGCAGCCAAGTCAAGTCGACAGGGTCTAATGAAAAACTGTTTTTT
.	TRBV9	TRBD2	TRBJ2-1	CASSVSGGAFYEQFF	TGTGCCAGCAGCGTTAGCGGGGGGGCTTTCTATGAGCAGTTCTTC
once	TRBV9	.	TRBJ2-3	CASSVGQTTSTDTQYF	TGTGCCAGCAGCGTAGGACAGACGACTAGCACAGATACGCAGTATTTT
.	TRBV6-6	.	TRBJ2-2	CASRPRITGELFF	TGTGCCAGCAGACCCAGGATCACCGGGGAGCTGTTTTTT
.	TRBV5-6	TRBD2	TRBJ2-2	CASSFFGAGDPTGELFF	TGTGCCAGCAGCTTCTTCGGGGCGGGAGACCCAACCGGGGAGCTGTTTTTT
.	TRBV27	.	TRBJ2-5	CASSLGEQETQYF	TGTGCCAGCAGTTTGGGGGAGCAAGAGACCCAGTACTTC
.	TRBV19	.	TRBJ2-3	CASSGGAPDTQYF	TGTGCCAGTAGTGGTGGGGCGCCAGATACGCAGTATTTT
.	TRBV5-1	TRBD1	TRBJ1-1	CASSLGTGGEGTEAFF	TGCGCCAGCAGCTTGGGGACAGGGGGCGAGGGCACTGAAGCTTTCTTT
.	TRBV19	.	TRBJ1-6	CASSIRQPNSPLHF	TGTGCCAGTAGTATTCGACAGCCTAATTCACCCCTCCACTTT
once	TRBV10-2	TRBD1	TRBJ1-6	CASSETGVASPLHF	TGCGCCAGCAGTGAGACAGGGGTAGCCTCACCCCTCCACTTT
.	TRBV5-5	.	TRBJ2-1	CASSLAHWSYNEQFF	TGTGCCAGCAGCTTGGCACATTGGTCCTACAATGAGCAGTTCTTC
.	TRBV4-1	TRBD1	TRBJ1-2	CASSHNDRVGTF	TGCGCCAGCAGCCACAACGACAGGGTAGGCACCTTC
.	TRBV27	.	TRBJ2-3	CASSFHATEFMSTDTQYF	TGTGCCAGCAGTTTCCACGCCACCGAATTTATGAGCACAGATACGCAGTATTTT
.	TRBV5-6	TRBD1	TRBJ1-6	CASSFQTGGYSPLHF	TGTGCCAGCAGCTTTCAGACAGGGGGCTATTCACCCCTCCACTTT
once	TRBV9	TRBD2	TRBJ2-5	CASSVGLAAQETQYF	TGTGCCAGCAGCGTAGGACTAGCGGCCCAAGAGACCCAGTACTTC
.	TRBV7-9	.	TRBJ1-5	CASSPIGSQPQHF	TGTGCCAGCAGCCCTATTGGATCCCAGCCCCAGCATTTT
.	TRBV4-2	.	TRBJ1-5	CASLRGSVSNQPQHF	TGTGCCAGCCTTAGAGGTTCCGTCAGCAATCAGCCCCAGCATTTT
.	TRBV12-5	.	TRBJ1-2	CASGFSGAYYGYTF	TGTGCTAGTGGTTTCAGCGGCGCATACTATGGCTACACCTTC
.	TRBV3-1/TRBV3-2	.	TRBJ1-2	CASSQGQRGFYYGYTF	TGTGCCAGCAGCCAAGGACAGAGGGGCTTTTACTATGGCTACACCTTC
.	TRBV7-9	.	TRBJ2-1	CASSASRNEQFF	TGTGCCAGCAGCGCCTCGAGGAATGAGCAGTTCTTC
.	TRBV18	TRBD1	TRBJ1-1	CASSPGTARGAEAFF	TGTGCCAGCTCACCCGGGACGGCCAGGGGGGCTGAAGCTTTCTTT
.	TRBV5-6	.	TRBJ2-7	CASSASPGYEQYF	TGTGCCAGCAGCGCCTCGCCAGGCTACGAGCAGTACTTC
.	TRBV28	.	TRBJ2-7	CASSLDPRDNNYEQYF	TGTGCCAGCAGTTTAGACCCGCGGGACAACAATTACGAGCAGTACTTC
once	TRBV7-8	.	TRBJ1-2	CASSRGVDYGYTF	TGTGCCAGCAGTCGAGGGGTTGACTATGGCTACACCTTC
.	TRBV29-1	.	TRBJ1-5	CSVVAGAGQPQHF	TGCAGCGTTGTCGCCGGGGCTGGTCAGCCCCAGCATTTT
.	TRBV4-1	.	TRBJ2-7	CASSQEWRTNLGYEQYF	TGCGCCAGCAGCCAAGAGTGGCGGACAAACCTTGGGTACGAGCAGTACTTC